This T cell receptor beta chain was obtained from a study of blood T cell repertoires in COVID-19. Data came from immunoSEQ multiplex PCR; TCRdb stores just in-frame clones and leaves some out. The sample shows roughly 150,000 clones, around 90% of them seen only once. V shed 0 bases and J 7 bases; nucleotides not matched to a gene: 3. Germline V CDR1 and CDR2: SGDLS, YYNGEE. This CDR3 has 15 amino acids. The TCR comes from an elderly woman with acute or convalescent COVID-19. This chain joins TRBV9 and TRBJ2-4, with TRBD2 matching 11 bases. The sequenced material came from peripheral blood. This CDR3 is CASSVAPSGGNIQYF. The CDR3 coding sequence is TGTGCCAGCAGCGTAGCGCCTAGCGGGGGGAACATTCAGTACTTC. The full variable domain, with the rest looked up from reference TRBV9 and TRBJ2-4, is DSGVTQTPKHLITATGQRVTLRCSPRSGDLSVYWYQQSLDQGLQFLIQYYNGEERAKGNILERFSAQQFPDLHSELNLSSLELGDSALYFCASSVAPSGGNIQYFGAGTRLSVL.